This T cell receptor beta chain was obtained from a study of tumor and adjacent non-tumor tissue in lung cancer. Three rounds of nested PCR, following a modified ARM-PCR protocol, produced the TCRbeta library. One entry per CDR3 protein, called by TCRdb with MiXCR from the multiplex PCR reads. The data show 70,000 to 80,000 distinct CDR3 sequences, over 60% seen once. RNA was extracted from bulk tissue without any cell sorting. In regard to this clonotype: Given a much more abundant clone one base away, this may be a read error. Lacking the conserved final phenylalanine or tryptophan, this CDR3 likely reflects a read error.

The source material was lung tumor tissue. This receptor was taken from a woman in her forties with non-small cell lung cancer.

The CDR3 coding sequence is TGTGCCAGCAGCACAGACGGGGGGGCCTACAATGAGCAGTTCATC. Protein: CASSTDGGAYNEQFI. This sequence joins TRBV6-6 and TRBJ2-1, with 8 bases aligning to TRBD2. CDR3 length: 15 residues. Germline CDR1 reads MNHNY; CDR2 reads SVGAGI (reference sequence). With V trimmed by 6 bases and J by 2 bases, 6 bases remained unmatched.